This T cell receptor beta chain was retrieved from a study of cytomegalovirus exposure and HLA in healthy donors (dated by TCRdb to 2017 to 2019). Describing the broader study: According to a later analysis, one platform produced both the roughly 130 validation repertoires and the 670 or so repertoires of the first cohort. The aim of the study was to test whether cataloging public T cell receptors could identify signatures of past pathogen exposure. In addition to the first cohort of around 670 subjects, a separate validation cohort of around 110 different subjects was used. High-throughput TCR immunosequencing, statistical association of individual TCRs with disease status, and machine learning were combined to predict cytomegalovirus infection status.

The donors belonged to the validation cohort of around 110 subjects, which was separate from the approximately 680-subject first cohort. Library preparation was by the immunoSEQ multiplex PCR assay. The study's own analysis went as follows. A statistical classification framework was developed to diagnose cytomegalovirus status using the catalog of TCR beta chain sequences. The immuneACCESS repertoire file appears here via TCRdb, limited to in-frame rearrangements. These files lack a portion of the clones; in checked studies, under half of the deficit traces to unresolved V genes, and the cause of the others is not known. V and J calls and clone size are copied from that table; D and trimming were computed from the DNA. Counted in this sample were 160,000 or so clones; 84% of them appeared once. The ten largest clones capture about 10% of the sample. With regard to this clone: There is no known antigen for this receptor. No base-level quality is on record; no much larger clone is a single base apart.

Germline trimming: 6 bases from V, 4 bases from J; junction bases outside gene matches: 12. Looking up the germline V gene yields CDR1 SQVTM and CDR2 ANQGSEA. There are 16 amino acids in the CDR3, from cysteine to phenylalanine inclusive. Of all the DNA, just the CDR3 is kept, 48 bases in frame from base 1. The full study reports these points: Subsequent analysis determined that TCRs grouped into clusters in the first cohort also showed a tendency toward co-occurrence across the approximately 110 validation repertoires, and 85% to 95% of cluster scores exceeded 0. It was suggested by the authors that the approach could potentially be generalized to other disease states and immunological phenotypes. Three of the identified cytomegalovirus-associated TCR beta chains were confirmed in vitro to be specific for cytomegalovirus antigens. While some public TCRs were present in many individuals, most TCR sequences turned up only very rarely across donors. In both the original and validation cohorts, the classifier was reported to diagnose cytomegalovirus status with high specificity and sensitivity. The validation cohort had no HLA typing available for a later analysis, so co-occurrence within that cohort was assessed over all 120 or so repertoires. In the study, around 150 TCR beta chains were listed as associated with cytomegalovirus.

The source is a young man in good health and CMV-seropositive. Material: PBMCs. The chain uses TRBV29-1 and TRBJ1-2; TRBD1 matches 12 bases in the middle. For the CDR3, the sequence is CSVSWGQGAHSYGYTF. DNA sequence: TGCAGCGTGAGCTGGGGACAGGGGGCACATAGCTATGGCTACACCTTC.